The 27 T cell receptor beta chains in this list originate from one sample, sequenced in a study of blood T cell repertoires in COVID-19. The method was immunoSEQ multiplex PCR; TCRdb's version includes in-frame clones alone and lacks a portion of them. The sample consists of roughly 100,000 clones, around 90% of them appearing once. Sequencing was carried out using peripheral blood. Receptors originate from a man younger than 30 with acute or convalescent COVID-19.

The rearrangement links TRBV14 to TRBJ2-4; possibly TRBD1 for D (5 bases). The CDR3 has 17 amino acids. Trimming stripped 5 bases from V and 0 bases from J, with 17 bases between. Germline V gives CDR1 SGHDN, CDR2 FVKESK. CDR3 DNA sequence: TGTGCCAGCAGCTCGACGACAGTCGCCTTAGCCAAAAACATTCAGTACTTC. This translates into CASSSTTVALAKNIQYF. Looking up the rest from reference TRBV14 and TRBJ2-4 gives the full variable domain: EAGVTQFPSHSVIEKGQTVTLRCDPISGHDNLYWYRRVMGKEIKFLLHFVKESKQDESGMPNNRFLAERTGGTYSTLKVQPAELEDSGVYFCASSSTTVALAKNIQYFGAGTRLSVL.

With regard to this clone: This specimen includes other DNA sequences encoding the same CDR3. The chain recombines TRBV7-9 with TRBJ2-7; D gene uncertain. This CDR3 is built from 11 residues. V shed 5 bases and J shed 3 bases, with 5 bases lying between them. Germline lookup yields CDR1 SEHNR and CDR2 FQNEAQ (reference sequence). The CDR3 here is CASSLSYEQYF. In nucleotides, the CDR3 is TGTGCCAGCAGCCTTAGCTACGAGCAGTACTTC.

This rearrangement joins TRBV15 to TRBJ2-7, with TRBD1 as a possible D gene (7 bases). CDR1 is LNHNV, CDR2 YYDKDF, per germline (reference sequence). This CDR3 has 17 amino acids. V gave up 5 bases and J gave up 6 bases, with 26 bases separating them. The CDR3 sequence is CATSHITLFRGEPEQYF. The DNA for the CDR3 is TGTGCCACCAGCCATATTACACTCTTCAGGGGGGAGCCCGAGCAGTACTTC.

The V call is TRBV12-3 or TRBV12-4, the J call TRBJ1-5; 8 nucleotides line up with TRBD1. This CDR3 spans 12 amino acids. V was pared by 5 bases and J by 7 bases, with 1 base of the junction left unmatched. Written as DNA, the CDR3 is TGTGCCAGCAGTGACAGGGGACAGCCCCAGCATTTT. Protein: CASSDRGQPQHF.

This chain uses TRBV19 with TRBJ1-2; no clear D. The CDR3 is 16 amino acids. Germline V lookup: CDR1 LNHDA, CDR2 SQIVND (reference sequence). V was cut by 0 bases and J by 4 bases, with 15 bases left in between. The CDR3 DNA reads as TGTGCCAGTAGTATAGATCTTCGAGGTTCCCTCTATGGCTACACCTTC. Amino acid sequence: CASSIDLRGSLYGYTF. Full variable domain (rest looked up from reference TRBV19 and TRBJ1-2): DGGITQSPKYLFRKEGQNVTLSCEQNLNHDAMYWYRQDPGQGLRLIYYSQIVNDFQKGDIAEGYSVSREKKESFPLTVTSAQKNPTAFYLCASSIDLRGSLYGYTFGSGTRLTVV.

This chain uses TRBV19 with TRBJ1-5; 10 nucleotides match TRBD1. J gave up 4 bases and V 1 base, and 4 bases lay outside the gene matches. The germline V gene encodes CDR1 LNHDA and CDR2 SQIVND (reference sequence). This CDR3 has 16 amino acids. The DNA of the CDR3 is TGTGCCAGTAGTATAGTGAAGGGACAGGGGAATCAGCCCCAGCATTTT. It is translated as CASSIVKGQGNQPQHF.

This clone was seen once. The chain recombines TRBV11-3 with TRBJ1-1; D not certain. This CDR3 is 16 amino acids long. Trimming removed 0 bases at V and 6 bases at J, with 17 bases between. CDR1 is SGHNT and CDR2 is YENEEA in the germline V gene. Written as DNA, the CDR3 is TGTGCCAGCAGCTTAGATGGCCGGGATGGGCGGTCTGAAGCTTTCTTT. This sequence encodes CASSLDGRDGRSEAFF.

The chain has TRBV7-9 and TRBJ2-7; 12 nucleotides match TRBD2. This CDR3 spans 16 amino acids. Unmatched junction bases numbered 8, after V lost 5 bases and J lost 3 bases. Germline V gives CDR1 SEHNR, CDR2 FQNEAQ (reference sequence). The CDR3 here is CASSRALAGGHYEQYF. The CDR3 DNA reads as TGTGCCAGCAGCCGCGCCCTAGCGGGGGGGCACTACGAGCAGTACTTC.

V is TRBV12-3 or TRBV12-4 and J is TRBJ2-3, with 8 positions matching TRBD2. The ends lost 4 bases at V and 11 bases at J; junction bases unmatched: 5. The CDR3 spans 12 residues. The CDR3 DNA follows: TGTGCCAGCAGTTCCGGGACTAGACTGCAGTATTTT. Protein product: CASSSGTRLQYF.

V and J are TRBV19 and TRBJ1-2; 10 nucleotides align to TRBD1. Trimming took 3 bases from V and 2 from J; bases not matched to a gene: 9. The CDR3 is 17 amino acids. CDR1 and CDR2 (germline): LNHDA, SQIVND (reference sequence). As DNA, the CDR3 is TGTGCCAGTAGTATTCTTGGGACAGGGGTGCCAAACTATGGCTACACCTTC. Protein: CASSILGTGVPNYGYTF.

The chain couples TRBV5-1 to TRBJ1-1, with 7 bases identical to TRBD1. V dropped 6 bases and J dropped 0; count of bases not matched to a gene: 11. This CDR3 has 16 amino acids. Germline V CDR1 and CDR2: SGHRS, YFSETQ. The CDR3 reads CASKLDTGTVNTEAFF. As DNA, the CDR3 is TGCGCCAGCAAGCTTGATACCGGGACAGTGAACACTGAAGCTTTCTTT.

The genes are TRBV11-2 and TRBJ2-5, with D unresolved. The CDR3 runs 13 residues. Trimming took off 7 bases at V and 7 bases at J, with 16 bases between the two ends. CDR1 and CDR2 from the germline V gene are SGHAT and FQNNGV. CDR3 sequence (DNA): TGTGCCAGCACTCAACCCGAAGAGAGGACCCAGTACTTC. As protein: CASTQPEERTQYF.

The V and J genes are TRBV19 and TRBJ2-2; D remains unclear. Germline V CDR1 and CDR2: LNHDA, SQIVND (reference sequence). The ends were cut back, 1 base at V and 6 bases at J, with 9 bases in the middle. This CDR3 region has 14 residues. CDR3 coding DNA: TGTGCCAGTAGTATAGGTAGTCCCCCCGGGGAGCTGTTTTTT. This sequence encodes CASSIGSPPGELFF.

The genes are TRBV25-1 and TRBJ1-2; tentative D call: TRBD1 (6 bases). The CDR3 spans 15 residues. V gave up 6 bases and J gave up 2 bases, with 16 bases separating them. From germline, CDR1 is MGHDK and CDR2 SYGVNS. CDR3 residues: CASSREGQLNYGYTF. The CDR3 bases are TGTGCCAGCAGCCGGGAAGGACAGCTAAACTATGGCTACACCTTC.

The V gene is TRBV29-1, the J gene TRBJ1-2; D is unresolved. Germline V gene sequence: CDR1 SQVTM, CDR2 ANQGSEA. V lost 3 bases and J lost 2, with 7 bases in between. CDR3 length equals 12 residues. Written as DNA, the CDR3 is TGCAGCGTTGAGGGCCGGAACTATGGCTACACCTTC. Translation gives CSVEGRNYGYTF.

A few counts support this clone. V usage is TRBV9 and J usage is TRBJ1-1; D gene ambiguous. The germline V and J ends were trimmed by 0 bases and 0 bases, with 15 bases remaining between them. This CDR3 is built from 17 residues. Germline V gene lookup returns CDR1 SGDLS and CDR2 YYNGEE. The CDR3: CASSVAISGEMNTEAFF. The CDR3 DNA is TGTGCCAGCAGCGTAGCAATTTCCGGAGAGATGAACACTGAAGCTTTCTTT. Full variable domain (remainder filled in from reference TRBV9 and TRBJ1-1): DSGVTQTPKHLITATGQRVTLRCSPRSGDLSVYWYQQSLDQGLQFLIQYYNGEERAKGNILERFSAQQFPDLHSELNLSSLELGDSALYFCASSVAISGEMNTEAFFGQGTRLTVV.

This rearrangement joins TRBV2 to TRBJ2-1; 9 bases are a match to TRBD1. Losses at the gene ends were 4 bases for V and 9 bases for J; bases not matched to a gene: 10. Germline CDR1 reads SNHLY; CDR2 reads FYNNEI. CDR3 size: 15 residues. CDR3 region: CASSVKGQGLGEQFF. DNA of the CDR3: TGTGCCAGCAGTGTTAAGGGACAGGGATTGGGTGAGCAGTTCTTC.

The table lists this clone with a count of one. This sequence joins TRBV3-1 (or the pseudogene TRBV3-2) and TRBJ1-1; D is uncertain. Germline CDR1 is LGHDT and CDR2 is YNNKEL (reference sequence). This CDR3 comprises 13 residues. V was pared by 0 bases and J by 6 bases, with 8 bases between. Here the CDR3 DNA reads TGTGCCAGCAGCCAAGATCCGCGGGCTGAAGCTTTCTTT. As protein: CASSQDPRAEAFF.

This rearrangement joins TRBV2 to TRBJ1-2; the D gene is possibly TRBD1 (5 bases). There are 12 residues in the CDR3. From germline, CDR1 is SNHLY and CDR2 FYNNEI. Trimming pared 7 bases from V and 3 bases from J, leaving 9 bases between. The CDR3 DNA is TGTGCCAGCACAACAGGAGACTATGGCTACACCTTC. This gives the protein CASTTGDYGYTF.

The rearrangement links TRBV27 to TRBJ1-6; perhaps TRBD1 as D (5 bases). The CDR3 spans 15 residues. Trimming shortened V by 2 bases and J by 7 bases, and 12 bases separated the two germline ends. From germline, CDR1 is MNHEY and CDR2 SMNVEV (reference sequence). The CDR3 spells CASSLDGGLNSPLHF. The DNA of the CDR3 is TGTGCCAGCAGTTTAGATGGGGGGTTAAATTCACCCCTCCACTTT.

This chain links TRBV10-3 with TRBJ2-6; perhaps TRBD1 as D (5 bases). Germline V gives CDR1 ENHRY, CDR2 SYGVKD. Trimming removed 0 bases at V and 0 bases at J, with 12 bases between. The CDR3 is 18 amino acids. CDR3 sequence (DNA): TGTGCCATCAGTGAGTCCCGAGGCAGGGTCTCTGGGGCCAACGTCCTGACTTTC. Its protein product is CAISESRGRVSGANVLTF.

CDR3 nucleotides: TGCAGTGCTAATGACCTTGGGGGCCCCACATATGGCTACACCTTC. Its protein product is CSANDLGGPTYGYTF. The chain couples TRBV20-1 to TRBJ1-2; D is possibly TRBD1 (6 bases). The CDR3 loop spans 15 amino acids. The V gene's germline CDR1 is DFQATT and CDR2 SNEGSKA (reference sequence). V lost 4 bases to trimming and J lost 5 bases, with 20 bases between them.

The chain carries TRBV5-6 and TRBJ2-5, with D tentatively TRBD1 (6 bases). Trimming left V 0 bases short and J 7 bases short, with 16 bases between. Germline assignment: CDR1 SGHDT and CDR2 YYEEEE. The CDR3 loop spans 15 amino acids. The CDR3 loop reads CASSLGGTGKGTQYF. CDR3 nucleotides: TGTGCCAGCAGCTTGGGGGGTACAGGGAAGGGGACCCAGTACTTC.

V and J are TRBV18 and TRBJ2-2; tentative D call: TRBD1 (5 bases). The CDR3 length is 13 residues. Germline assignment: CDR1 KGHSH and CDR2 LQKENI. V gave up 3 bases and J gave up 5 bases, with 7 bases separating them. The CDR3 loop is CASSPSGTGELFF. The CDR3 region has the DNA TGTGCCAGCTCACCTTCAGGGACCGGGGAGCTGTTTTTT.

CDR3 residues: CASRSIAGTDTQYF. The DNA of the CDR3 is TGTGCCAGCAGATCCATAGCGGGCACAGATACGCAGTATTTT. The chain employs TRBV7-8 and TRBJ2-3; possible D gene TRBD2, 6 bases. The CDR3 runs to 14 residues. Germline lookup yields CDR1 SGHVS and CDR2 FQNEAQ. With 6 bases removed from V and 1 base from J, the gap between germline ends came to 11 bases.

The chain has TRBV9 and TRBJ2-5; 10 positions match TRBD1. Germline V lookup: CDR1 SGDLS, CDR2 YYNGEE. The CDR3 consists of 17 residues. The V segment lost 3 bases and the J segment 2 bases; nucleotides outside the gene matches: 10. Here the CDR3 DNA reads TGTGCCAGCAGCGCCCGGAATTTGGACAGGGGGCAAGAGACCCAGTACTTC. It encodes CASSARNLDRGQETQYF.

J is TRBJ2-2 and V is TRBV5-1; 12 bases agree with TRBD1. The germline V gene has CDR1 SGHRS and CDR2 YFSETQ. The CDR3 runs 18 residues. V was clipped by 2 bases and J by 2 bases; unmatched bases: 7. For the CDR3, the DNA is TGCGCCAGCAGCTTTACCGGGACAGGGGGCCTCAACACCGGGGAGCTGTTTTTT. Translating gives CASSFTGTGGLNTGELFF.